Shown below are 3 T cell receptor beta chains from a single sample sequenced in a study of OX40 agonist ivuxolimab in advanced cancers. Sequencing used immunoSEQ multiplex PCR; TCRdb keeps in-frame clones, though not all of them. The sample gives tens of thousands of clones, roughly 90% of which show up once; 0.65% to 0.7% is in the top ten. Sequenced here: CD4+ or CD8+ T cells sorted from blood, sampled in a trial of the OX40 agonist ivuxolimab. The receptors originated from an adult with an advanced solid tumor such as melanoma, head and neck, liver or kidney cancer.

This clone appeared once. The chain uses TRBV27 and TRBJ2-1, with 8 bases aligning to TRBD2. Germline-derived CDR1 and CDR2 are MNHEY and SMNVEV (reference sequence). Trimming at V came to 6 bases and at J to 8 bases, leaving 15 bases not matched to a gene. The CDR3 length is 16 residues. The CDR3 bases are TGTGCCAGCAGCCCCCTAGGAGCGGGAGTTCGTGATGAGCAGTTCTTC. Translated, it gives CASSPLGAGVRDEQFF.

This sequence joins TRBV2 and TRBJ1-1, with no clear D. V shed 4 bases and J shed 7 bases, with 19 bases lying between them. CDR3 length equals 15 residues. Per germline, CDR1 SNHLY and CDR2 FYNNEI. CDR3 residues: CASSVLNGRNGEAFF. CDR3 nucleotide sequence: TGTGCCAGCAGTGTCTTAAACGGAAGAAACGGTGAAGCTTTCTTT.

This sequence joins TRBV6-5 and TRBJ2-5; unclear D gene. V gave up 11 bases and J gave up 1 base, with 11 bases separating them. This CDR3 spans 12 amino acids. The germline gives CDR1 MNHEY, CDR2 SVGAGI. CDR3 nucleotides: TGTGCCGTGAAAGCTCTCCAAGAGACCCAGTACTTC. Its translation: CAVKALQETQYF.